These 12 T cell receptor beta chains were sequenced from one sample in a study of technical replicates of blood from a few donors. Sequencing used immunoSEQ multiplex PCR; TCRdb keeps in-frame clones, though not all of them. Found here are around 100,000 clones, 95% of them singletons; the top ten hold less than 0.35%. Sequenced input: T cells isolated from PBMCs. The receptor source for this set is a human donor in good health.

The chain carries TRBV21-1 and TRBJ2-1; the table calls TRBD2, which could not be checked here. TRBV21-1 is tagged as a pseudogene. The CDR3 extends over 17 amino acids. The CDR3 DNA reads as TGTGCCAGCAGCCCCCGGGGCCCTAGCGGCTCCTACAATGAGCAGTTCTTC. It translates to CASSPRGPSGSYNEQFF.

CDR3 loop: CASILGGTANTGELFF. Written as DNA, the CDR3 is TGTGCCAGTATTCTAGGCGGGACAGCGAACACCGGGGAGCTGTTTTTT. This chain links TRBV19 with TRBJ2-2, with a weak D call TRBD1 (7 bases). Trimming removed 7 bases at V and 0 bases at J, with 15 bases between. Germline V lookup: CDR1 LNHDA, CDR2 SQIVND (reference sequence). This CDR3 comprises 16 residues.

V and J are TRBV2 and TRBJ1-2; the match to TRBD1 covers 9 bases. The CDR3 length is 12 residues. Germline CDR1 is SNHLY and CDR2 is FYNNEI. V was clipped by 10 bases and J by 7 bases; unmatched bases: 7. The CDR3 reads CAIPGQGTGYTF. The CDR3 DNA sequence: TGTGCCATTCCGGGACAGGGAACTGGCTACACCTTC.

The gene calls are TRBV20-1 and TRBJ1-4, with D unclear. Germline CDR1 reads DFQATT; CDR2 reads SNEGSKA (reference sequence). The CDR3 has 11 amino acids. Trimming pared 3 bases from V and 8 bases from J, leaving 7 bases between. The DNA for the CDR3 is TGCAGTGCTAGTAGCGGGGAAAAACTGTTTTTT. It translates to CSASSGEKLFF.

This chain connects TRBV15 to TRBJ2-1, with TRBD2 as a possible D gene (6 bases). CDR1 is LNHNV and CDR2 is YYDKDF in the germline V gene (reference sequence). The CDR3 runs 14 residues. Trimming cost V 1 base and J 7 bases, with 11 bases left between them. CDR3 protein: CATSRGGEDNEQFF. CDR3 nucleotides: TGTGCCACCAGCAGAGGGGGGGAAGATAATGAGCAGTTCTTC. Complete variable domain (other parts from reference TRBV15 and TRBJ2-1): DAMVIQNPRYQVTQFGKPVTLSCSQTLNHNVMYWYQQKSSQAPKLLFHYYDKDFNNEADTPDNFQSRRPNTSFCFLDIRSPGLGDTAMYLCATSRGGEDNEQFFGPGTRLTVL.

The DNA of the CDR3 is TGTGCCAGCAGCGCCTCGATTCCGACTCCCTATGGCTACACCTTC. Translating gives CASSASIPTPYGYTF. The chain employs TRBV9 and TRBJ1-2; D uncertain. The ends were cut back, 3 bases at V and 4 bases at J, with 16 bases in the middle. The CDR3 loop spans 15 amino acids. CDR1 is SGDLS, CDR2 YYNGEE, per germline.

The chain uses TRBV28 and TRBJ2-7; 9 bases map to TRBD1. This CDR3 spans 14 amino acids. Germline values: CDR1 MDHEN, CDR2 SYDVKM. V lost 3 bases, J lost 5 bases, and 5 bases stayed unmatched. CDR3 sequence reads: CASSFMTGGDEQYF. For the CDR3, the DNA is TGTGCCAGCAGTTTTATGACAGGGGGGGACGAGCAGTACTTC.

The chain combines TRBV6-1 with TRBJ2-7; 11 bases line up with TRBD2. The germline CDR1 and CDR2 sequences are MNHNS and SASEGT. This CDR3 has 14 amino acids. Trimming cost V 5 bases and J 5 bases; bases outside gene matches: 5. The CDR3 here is CASSTSGSFDEQYF. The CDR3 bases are TGTGCCAGCAGTACTAGCGGGAGTTTCGACGAGCAGTACTTC.

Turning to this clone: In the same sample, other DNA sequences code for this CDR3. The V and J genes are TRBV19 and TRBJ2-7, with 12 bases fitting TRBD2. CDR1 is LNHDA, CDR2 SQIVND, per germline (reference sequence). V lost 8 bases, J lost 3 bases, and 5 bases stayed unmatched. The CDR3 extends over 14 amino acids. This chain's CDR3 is CASSQTSGSYEQYF. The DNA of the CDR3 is TGTGCCAGTTCTCAGACTAGCGGGAGCTACGAGCAGTACTTC.

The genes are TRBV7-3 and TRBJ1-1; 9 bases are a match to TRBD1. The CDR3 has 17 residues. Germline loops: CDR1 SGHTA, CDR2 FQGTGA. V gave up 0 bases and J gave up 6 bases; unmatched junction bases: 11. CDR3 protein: CASSLTFLRDREAEAFF. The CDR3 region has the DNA TGTGCCAGCAGCTTAACGTTCCTTCGGGACAGGGAGGCTGAAGCTTTCTTT.

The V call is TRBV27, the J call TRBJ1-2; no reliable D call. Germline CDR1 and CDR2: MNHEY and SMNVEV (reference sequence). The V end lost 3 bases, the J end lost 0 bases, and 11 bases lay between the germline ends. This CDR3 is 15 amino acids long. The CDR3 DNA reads TGTGCCAGCAGTTTTAGCCGGAGACCTAACTATGGCTACACCTTC. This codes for CASSFSRRPNYGYTF.

The CDR3, as DNA: TGCGCCAGCAGCCTACTAGGAATCTACAATGAGCAGTTCTTC. It yields the protein CASSLLGIYNEQFF. V gene TRBV5-1 combines with J gene TRBJ2-1, with TRBD2 as a possible D gene (5 bases). The germline gives CDR1 SGHRS, CDR2 YFSETQ. Trimming took 4 bases from V and 3 from J, leaving 11 bases between them. The CDR3 totals 14 residues.